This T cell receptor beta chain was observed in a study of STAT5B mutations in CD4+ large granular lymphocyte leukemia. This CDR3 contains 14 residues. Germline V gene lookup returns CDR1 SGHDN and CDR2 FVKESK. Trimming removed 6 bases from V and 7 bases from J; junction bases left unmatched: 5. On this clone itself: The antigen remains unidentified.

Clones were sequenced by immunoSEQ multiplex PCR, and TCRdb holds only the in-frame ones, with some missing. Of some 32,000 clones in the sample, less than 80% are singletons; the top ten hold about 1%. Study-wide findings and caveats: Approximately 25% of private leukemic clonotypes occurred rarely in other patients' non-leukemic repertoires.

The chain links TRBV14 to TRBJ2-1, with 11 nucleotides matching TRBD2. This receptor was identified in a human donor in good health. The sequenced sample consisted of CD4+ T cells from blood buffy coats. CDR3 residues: CASSIAGGQNEQFF. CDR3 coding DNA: TGTGCCAGCAGTATAGCGGGGGGGCAAAATGAGCAGTTCTTC. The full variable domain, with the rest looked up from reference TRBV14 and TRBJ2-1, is EAGVTQFPSHSVIEKGQTVTLRCDPISGHDNLYWYRRVMGKEIKFLLHFVKESKQDESGMPNNRFLAERTGGTYSTLKVQPAELEDSGVYFCASSIAGGQNEQFFGPGTRLTVL.